This T cell receptor (beta chain) came from a study of blood T cell repertoires in COVID-19. Study-wide context: COVID-19 samples, acute and convalescent, were from the United States, Italy and Spain. T cells, B-cell-depleted T cells, or PBMCs supplied cDNA or gDNA.

Germline-derived CDR1 and CDR2 are KGHSH and LQKENI. J was trimmed by 7 bases and V by 2 bases; bases with no gene match: 7. The CDR3 spans 15 residues. Source study methods: The authors estimated nucleated cell counts from reference gene primer amplification. Sequencing was performed with immunoSEQ multiplex PCR; in TCRdb, only in-frame clones are kept and a portion is missing. Clonal size and the V and J genes are those of that table, whereas D and trimming came from the DNA. The sample has about 130,000 clones; 70% to 90% are singletons. This receptor was obtained from a woman aged 60-75 years with acute or convalescent COVID-19. The specimen was peripheral blood. This chain uses TRBV18 with TRBJ1-4; 7 nucleotides align to TRBD1. The CDR3 DNA reads as TGTGCCAGCTCACCAGGGGGCAGGGGGGCTGAAAAACTGTTTTTT. This codes for CASSPGGRGAEKLFF. Together with reference TRBV18 and TRBJ1-4, the CDR3 gives the full variable domain: NAGVMQNPRHLVRRRGQEARLRCSPMKGHSHVYWYRQLPEEGLKFMVYLQKENIIDESGMPKERFSAEFPKEGPSILRIQQVVRGDSAAYFCASSPGGRGAEKLFFGSGTQLSVL.